Listed below are T cell receptor beta chains from one sample, sequenced in a study of blood T cell repertoires in COVID-19. Only in-frame clones appear in the TCRdb table, and some are missing; sequencing was by immunoSEQ multiplex PCR. This table has about 270,000 clones, about 87% appearing once. Source material: peripheral blood. The receptors here all came from a human donor in a cohort sampled during active COVID-19. The CDR3 runs from the conserved cysteine through the conserved F or W. A D gene is named only where the DNA matches it firmly. Expanded clones are given a class, and other clones once, few, many or no size at all.

j_gene	abundance	d_gene	v_gene	CDR3nt	CDR3aa
TRBJ2-1	-	TRBD2	TRBV7-2	TGTGCCAGCAGCTTAGCTAGCGGGCCTACCGGAAATGAGCAGTTCTTC	CASSLASGPTGNEQFF
TRBJ1-6	once	-	TRBV5-4	TGTGCCAGCAGCTTGGGCGGAATTAATTCACCCCTCCACTTT	CASSLGGINSPLHF
TRBJ1-1	-	-	TRBV18	TGTGCCAGCTCACCACCGCGGAGGGCGGCTTTCTTT	CASSPPRRAAFF
TRBJ2-1	-	TRBD1	TRBV15	TGTGCCACCAGCAGGGGGCCGGGACAGGGACCCTACAATGAGCAGTTCTTC	CATSRGPGQGPYNEQFF
TRBJ2-2	-	-	TRBV6-1	TGTGCCAGCAGTGAAGTGGGTCTAGCGAGGAGCACCGGGGAGCTGTTTTTT	CASSEVGLARSTGELFF
TRBJ2-1	-	TRBD2	TRBV6-2/TRBV6-3	TGTGCCAGCAGCTCTAGCGGCTCCTACAATGAGCAGTTCTTC	CASSSSGSYNEQFF
TRBJ2-3	once	-	TRBV18	TGTGCCAGCTCCCAAGGGGCAGGGTCGCAGTATTTT	CASSQGAGSQYF
TRBJ1-1	-	-	TRBV28	TGTGCCAGCAGTCCCCTGGGGCGGAACACTGAAGCTTTCTTT	CASSPLGRNTEAFF
TRBJ2-1	-	TRBD2	TRBV4-3	TGCGCCAGCAGCCAAGGGGAGGGAGGGCGGCCTACCTATGAGCAGTTCTTC	CASSQGEGGRPTYEQFF
TRBJ2-2	-	-	TRBV11-2	TGTGCCAGCAGCTCCCGAATAGGGGAAAACACCGGGGAGCTGTTTTTT	CASSSRIGENTGELFF
TRBJ1-4	-	TRBD1	TRBV5-1	TGCGCCAGCAGCTTCAACAGGGGTACAACTAATGAAAAACTGTTTTTT	CASSFNRGTTNEKLFF
TRBJ1-1	-	-	TRBV2	TGTGCCAGTAGGGCAGGGATAGAGACTGAAGCTTTCTTT	CASRAGIETEAFF
TRBJ1-2	-	-	TRBV11-1	TGTGCCAGCAGCCCTGGACAAGACTATGGCTACACCTTC	CASSPGQDYGYTF
TRBJ2-1	-	TRBD2	TRBV5-1	TGCGCCAGCAGTTTCAGCGGGGGGCAGAATGAGCAGTTCTTC	CASSFSGGQNEQFF
TRBJ1-3	once	-	TRBV6-5	TGTGCCAGCGGCCAGGGCGGTGGAAACACCATATATTTT	CASGQGGGNTIYF
TRBJ2-5	-	-	TRBV11-2	TGTGCCAGCAGACGACTTAGGGACATCCAAGAGACCCAGTACTTC	CASRRLRDIQETQYF
TRBJ2-4	-	-	TRBV6-6	TGTGCCAGCAGTCGAAATGAACTAGCCAAAAACATTCAGTACTTC	CASSRNELAKNIQYF
TRBJ2-3	many	-	TRBV6-1	TGTGCCAGCAGTGAAGGGTCAGGGGCCCCAGATACGCAGTATTTT	CASSEGSGAPDTQYF
TRBJ2-7	-	TRBD2	TRBV19	TGTGCCAGTAAAAGCGGGACCTCCTACGAGCAGTACTTC	CASKSGTSYEQYF
TRBJ1-5	few	TRBD1	TRBV11-2	TGTGCCAGCAGCTTAGGGACAGGTTCTCTTAGCAATCAGCCCCAGCATTTT	CASSLGTGSLSNQPQHF
TRBJ1-6	-	-	TRBV6-5	TGTGCCAGCAGTTCAGGGGCCTATAATTCACCCCTCCACTTT	CASSSGAYNSPLHF
TRBJ1-2	-	TRBD1	TRBV5-4	TGTGCCAGCAGTTCCGGGACAGGGATGGGTGGCTACACCTTC	CASSSGTGMGGYTF
TRBJ1-4	-	TRBD1	TRBV6-1	TGTGCCAGCAGTGAAAGCCGGGACAGGGGGCCTAATGAAAAACTGTTTTTT	CASSESRDRGPNEKLFF
TRBJ2-2	once	-	TRBV19	TGTGCCAGTAGTGCCAGGGGCGGCACCGGGGAGCTGTTTTTT	CASSARGGTGELFF
TRBJ2-7	-	-	TRBV7-2	TGTGCCAGCAGCAGCACGCGAGCGAGGGAGCAGTACTTC	CASSSTRAREQYF
TRBJ2-7	once	-	TRBV7-9	TGTGCCAGCAGCGATACCGGGACTGAACCCTACGAGCAGTACTTC	CASSDTGTEPYEQYF
TRBJ1-1	-	TRBD1	TRBV15	TGTGCCACCAGCAGAGATCCCTGGGACAGTTCCCTTGGGTTGAACACTGAAGCTTTCTTT	CATSRDPWDSSLGLNTEAFF
TRBJ2-3	-	TRBD2	TRBV19	TGTGCCAGTAGTAGTAGCGGGGGGTTGGATACGCAGTATTTT	CASSSSGGLDTQYF
TRBJ2-5	-	TRBD1	TRBV15	TGTGCCACCAAGCAGGGGTTTTGGACAGGGGAGGAGACCCAGTACTTC	CATKQGFWTGEETQYF
TRBJ2-1	-	TRBD2	TRBV27	TGTGCCAGCAAGATGCTAGCGGGAGAGAATGAGCAGTTCTTC	CASKMLAGENEQFF
TRBJ1-3	-	-	TRBV9	TGTGCCAGCAGCGTAGAACAAATTGGAAACACCATATATTTT	CASSVEQIGNTIYF